Reported below is one T cell receptor beta chain. This sample was included in a study of blood T cell repertoires in COVID-19. Whole-study context: From the United States, Italy and Spain came samples of acute and convalescent COVID-19.

Germline assignment: CDR1 LGHNA and CDR2 YSLEER. The CDR3 length is 18 residues. Trimming removed 0 bases from V and 0 bases from J, with 15 bases in between. In Cohort 3, a recovered donor had either two negative PCRs, clearance, or symptom resolution. Repertoires were generated with immunoSEQ multiplex PCR, while TCRdb's copy carries only in-frame clones and drops some. The sample has 250,000 or so clones; roughly nine tenths are singletons. The source of this sequence is a man aged 30 to 45 who had recovered from COVID-19. The sample comprised PBMCs or T cells enriched from blood (not recorded which). The V and J genes are TRBV4-3 and TRBJ2-1; tentative D call: TRBD2 (7 bases). The CDR3 nucleotides read TGCGCCAGCAGCCAAGAGCTAGGGGGGGTCAGCTCCTACAATGAGCAGTTCTTC. This sequence encodes CASSQELGGVSSYNEQFF.